The 24 T cell receptor beta chains below all came from one sample that was sequenced in a study of OX40 agonist ivuxolimab in advanced cancers. The protocol was immunoSEQ multiplex PCR, while the TCRdb copy is restricted to in-frame clones and leaves out a portion. This repertoire shows about 94,000 clones, over 75% found once; its top ten account for under 0.35%. Source: CD4+ or CD8+ T cells sorted from blood, taken in a trial of the OX40 agonist ivuxolimab. The receptor source for this set is an adult with an advanced solid tumor such as melanoma, head and neck, liver or kidney cancer.

The CDR3 coding sequence is TGTGCCAGCCTTGGACAGGGACCCCCTCAGCCCCAGCATTTT. Its translation: CASLGQGPPQPQHF. This sequence joins TRBV6-1 and TRBJ1-5; 8 positions agree with TRBD1. The V gene's germline CDR1 is MNHNS and CDR2 SASEGT. J gave up 6 bases and V 8 bases, and 9 bases lay outside the gene matches. The CDR3 sequence is 14 residues long.

The V and J genes are TRBV7-8 and TRBJ1-2; weak D call: TRBD1 (5 bases). CDR1 SGHVS and CDR2 FQNEAQ come from the germline V gene. The V end was cut by 1 base, the J end by 3 bases, with 12 bases between. This CDR3 is 15 amino acids long. The CDR3 region has the DNA TGTGCCAGCAGCTTAGTAACCGGCAGGGACTATGGCTACACCTTC. Translated: CASSLVTGRDYGYTF. Full variable domain (rest looked up from reference TRBV7-8 and TRBJ1-2): GAGVSQSPRYKVAKRGQDVALRCDPISGHVSLFWYQQALGQGPEFLTYFQNEAQLDKSGLPSDRFFAERPEGSVSTLKIQRTQQEDSAVYLCASSLVTGRDYGYTFGSGTRLTVV.

The chain is built from TRBV5-4 and TRBJ2-3; tentative D call: TRBD2 (5 bases). The CDR3 totals 15 residues. V was trimmed by 0 bases and J by 6 bases, leaving 14 bases between them. In germline, CDR1 is SGHNT, CDR2 YYREEE (reference sequence). The CDR3 sequence is CASSLAGLALDTQYF. CDR3 in DNA: TGTGCCAGCAGCTTGGCGGGGTTGGCGCTTGATACGCAGTATTTT. Looking up the rest from reference TRBV5-4 and TRBJ2-3 gives the full variable domain: ETGVTQSPTHLIKTRGQQVTLRCSSQSGHNTVSWYQQALGQGPQFIFQYYREEENGRGNFPPRFSGLQFPNYSSELNVNALELDDSALYLCASSLAGLALDTQYFGPGTRLTVL.

The chain joins TRBV10-3 to TRBJ2-1; 8 nucleotides align to TRBD1. CDR3 length: 17 residues. Germline lookup yields CDR1 ENHRY and CDR2 SYGVKD. The V segment lost 6 bases and the J segment 1 base; nucleotides outside the gene matches: 11. Here the CDR3 reads CAISQTKGQGSYNEQFF. The CDR3 coding sequence is TGTGCCATCAGCCAAACAAAAGGACAGGGATCCTACAATGAGCAGTTCTTC.

This clone was observed a handful of times. This sequence joins TRBV29-1 and TRBJ1-1; TRBD1 is a possible D gene (5 bases). From germline, CDR1 is SQVTM and CDR2 ANQGSEA. This CDR3 contains 11 residues. V lost 6 bases to trimming and J lost 6 bases, with 11 bases between them. The CDR3 nucleotides are TGCAGCGTGAGAGGGGCTTCTGAAGCTTTCTTT. Amino acid sequence: CSVRGASEAFF.

The count of this clone is one. The chain recombines TRBV6-1 with TRBJ1-2; maybe TRBD1 (6 bases). Germline values: CDR1 MNHNS, CDR2 SASEGT. Trimming stripped 6 bases from V and 2 bases from J, with 19 bases between. This CDR3 is 16 amino acids long. The CDR3: CASRELRGGKNYGYTF. The CDR3 nucleotides are TGTGCCAGCAGGGAACTCAGGGGTGGGAAGAACTATGGCTACACCTTC.

The genes are TRBV11-3 and TRBJ2-2; 12 nucleotides align to TRBD1. The V gene end was trimmed by 1 base and the J gene end by 4 bases; junction bases not matched to a gene: 4. The germline gives CDR1 SGHNT, CDR2 YENEEA. This CDR3 region has 17 residues. The CDR3 here is CASSLGGTGGLTGELFF. The CDR3 coding sequence is TGTGCCAGCAGCTTAGGGGGGACAGGGGGCCTCACCGGGGAGCTGTTTTTT.

The genes are TRBV18 and TRBJ1-5, with 8 bases lining up with TRBD1. In germline, CDR1 is KGHSH, CDR2 LQKENI. With V trimmed by 3 bases and J by 3 bases, 1 base remained unmatched. The CDR3 loop spans 14 amino acids. Here the CDR3 reads CASSPGQVNQPQHF. In nucleotides, the CDR3 is TGTGCCAGCTCACCGGGACAGGTCAATCAGCCCCAGCATTTT.

The chain uses TRBV9 and TRBJ2-1; the match to TRBD2 covers 16 bases. Germline CDR1 is SGDLS and CDR2 is YYNGEE. There are 16 residues in the CDR3. The V gene end was trimmed by 3 bases and the J gene end by 9 bases; junction bases not matched to a gene: 6. The CDR3 DNA follows: TGTGCCAGCAGCGCCCTCGGGACTAGCGGGGGGGGTGAGCAGTTCTTC. It is translated as CASSALGTSGGGEQFF.

The CDR3 reads CASSRGAPGHGNEQFF. The CDR3 bases are TGTGCCAGTAGTCGGGGGGCTCCGGGACATGGGAATGAGCAGTTCTTC. The rearrangement uses TRBV19 and TRBJ2-1, with D maybe TRBD2 (7 bases). This CDR3 is 16 amino acids long. Looked up from germline, CDR1 is LNHDA and CDR2 is SQIVND (reference sequence). V gave up 5 bases and J gave up 7 bases, with 21 bases separating them.

This chain links TRBV13 with TRBJ1-4; the match to TRBD1 covers 9 bases. J was trimmed by 7 bases and V by 5 bases; bases with no gene match: 5. The CDR3 sequence is 14 residues long. Germline values: CDR1 PRHDT, CDR2 FYEKMQ (reference sequence). CDR3 DNA: TGTGCCAGCAGCGGGACAGGGTCGGCTGAAAAACTGTTTTTT. Translation gives CASSGTGSAEKLFF.

The chain joins TRBV5-1 to TRBJ2-4; 11 nucleotides align to TRBD1. The junction had 6 bases not matched to a gene; V was cut back by 4 bases and J by 9 bases. The CDR3 loop spans 14 amino acids. In germline, CDR1 is SGHRS, CDR2 YFSETQ. The CDR3 nucleotides are TGCGCCAGCAGCCCTGGGACAGGGGGTCTCATTCAGTACTTC. It encodes CASSPGTGGLIQYF. Variable domain in full (rest from reference TRBV5-1 and TRBJ2-4): KAGVTQTPRYLIKTRGQQVTLSCSPISGHRSVSWYQQTPGQGLQFLFEYFSETQRNKGNFPGRFSGRQFSNSRSEMNVSTLELGDSALYLCASSPGTGGLIQYFGAGTRLSVL.

The chain carries TRBV6-6 and TRBJ2-1; no definite D call. The length of the CDR3 is 14 residues. V lost 8 bases to trimming and J lost 6 bases, with 17 bases between them. Germline V CDR1 and CDR2: MNHNY, SVGAGI (reference sequence). This CDR3 reads CASEERRRVNEQFF. CDR3 DNA sequence: TGTGCCAGCGAAGAACGGCGAAGGGTCAATGAGCAGTTCTTC.

The chain employs TRBV7-2 and TRBJ2-1; TRBD2 agrees at 9 bases. This CDR3 spans 15 amino acids. V shed 4 bases and J 9 bases; nucleotides not matched to a gene: 10. The V gene's germline CDR1 is SGHTA and CDR2 FQGNSA. CDR3 nucleotide sequence: TGTGCCAGCAGCTCCTTAGCGGGGGCGCGGGTTGAGCAGTTCTTC. Encoded protein: CASSSLAGARVEQFF. The full variable domain, completed using reference TRBV7-2 and TRBJ2-1, is GAGVSQSPSNKVTEKGKDVELRCDPISGHTALYWYRQSLGQGLEFLIYFQGNSAPDKSGLPSDRFSAERTGGSVSTLTIQRTQQEDSAVYLCASSSLAGARVEQFFGPGTRLTVL.

This clone was recorded a few times. The same CDR3 is also encoded by other DNA sequences in this sample. The CDR3 nucleotides read TGTGCCAGCAGCTTAAAGGGGATGAACACTGAAGCTTTCTTT. Translated, it gives CASSLKGMNTEAFF. The rearrangement uses TRBV7-9 and TRBJ1-1; weak D call: TRBD1 (5 bases). Germline V gene lookup returns CDR1 SEHNR and CDR2 FQNEAQ (reference sequence). V lost 2 bases, J lost 0 bases, and 7 bases lay in between. This CDR3 is built from 14 residues. Looking up the rest from reference TRBV7-9 and TRBJ1-1 gives the full variable domain: DTGVSQNPRHKITKRGQNVTFRCDPISEHNRLYWYRQTLGQGPEFLTYFQNEAQLEKSRLLSDRFSAERPKGSFSTLEIQRTEQGDSAMYLCASSLKGMNTEAFFGQGTRLTVV.

This chain joins TRBV7-2 and TRBJ1-2; weak D call: TRBD1 (5 bases). Germline V gives CDR1 SGHTA, CDR2 FQGNSA. The V and J ends lost 3 bases and 0 bases respectively, with 8 bases between them. CDR3 length: 14 residues. CDR3 residues: CASSLTDANYGYTF. As DNA, the CDR3 is TGTGCCAGCAGCTTGACAGACGCTAACTATGGCTACACCTTC. The variable domain in full, with the rest retrieved from reference TRBV7-2 and TRBJ1-2, is GAGVSQSPSNKVTEKGKDVELRCDPISGHTALYWYRQSLGQGLEFLIYFQGNSAPDKSGLPSDRFSAERTGGSVSTLTIQRTQQEDSAVYLCASSLTDANYGYTFGSGTRLTVV.

This chain uses TRBV4-1 with TRBJ2-5, with TRBD2 identical over 8 bases. CDR1 MGHRA and CDR2 YSYEKL come from the germline V gene. J gave up 1 base and V 3 bases, and 4 bases lay outside the gene matches. This CDR3 spans 15 amino acids. The DNA of the CDR3 is TGCGCCAGCAGCCACGGACGGGGGGGCCAAGAGACCCAGTACTTC. This gives the protein CASSHGRGGQETQYF.

The gene calls are TRBV6-1 and TRBJ2-1; D gene uncertain. Germline V gene data show CDR1 as MNHNS and CDR2 as SASEGT. The V and J ends lost 3 bases and 9 bases respectively, with 18 bases between them. This CDR3 spans 15 amino acids. The CDR3 reads CASSDPGRVWGEQFF. The CDR3 DNA sequence: TGTGCCAGCAGTGACCCCGGACGGGTTTGGGGTGAGCAGTTCTTC.

This chain joins TRBV7-9 and TRBJ2-1; 12 positions match TRBD2. V lost 5 bases, J lost 9 bases, and 8 bases stayed unmatched. CDR1 SEHNR and CDR2 FQNEAQ come from the germline V gene (reference sequence). This CDR3 has 15 amino acids. The CDR3 DNA reads as TGTGCCAGCAGCGCGCTAGCGGGGGGGCCGGGTGAGCAGTTCTTC. As protein: CASSALAGGPGEQFF. The whole variable domain, filled in from reference TRBV7-9 and TRBJ2-1, reads DTGVSQNPRHKITKRGQNVTFRCDPISEHNRLYWYRQTLGQGPEFLTYFQNEAQLEKSRLLSDRFSAERPKGSFSTLEIQRTEQGDSAMYLCASSALAGGPGEQFFGPGTRLTVL.

The chain joins TRBV5-6 to TRBJ2-1; D gene ambiguous. V was clipped by 2 bases and J by 4 bases, with 10 bases between them. The CDR3 runs to 14 residues. Germline V lookup: CDR1 SGHDT, CDR2 YYEEEE. CDR3: CASSFSLGYNEQFF. DNA of the CDR3: TGTGCCAGCAGCTTTTCCTTGGGGTACAATGAGCAGTTCTTC.

This chain uses TRBV4-2 with TRBJ2-1, with D possibly TRBD2 on 6 matching bases. Germline V gene data show CDR1 as LGHNA and CDR2 as YNFKEQ. V shed 2 bases and J shed 7 bases, with 12 bases lying between them. This CDR3 is built from 14 residues. CDR3 in amino acids: CASSQSPSENEQFF. The DNA of the CDR3 is TGTGCCAGCAGCCAATCCCCTAGCGAGAATGAGCAGTTCTTC.

The CDR3: CASSVGVTYEQYF. In DNA, the CDR3 is TGTGCCAGCAGCGTGGGCGTAACCTACGAGCAGTACTTC. The chain couples TRBV9 to TRBJ2-7; D unresolved. Trimming took off 2 bases at V and 2 bases at J, with 8 bases between the two ends. Germline CDR1 is SGDLS and CDR2 is YYNGEE. The CDR3 consists of 13 residues.

V usage is TRBV6-1 and J usage is TRBJ1-1, with 7 bases matching TRBD1. This CDR3 spans 15 amino acids. In germline, CDR1 is MNHNS, CDR2 SASEGT. The ends lost 7 bases at V and 1 base at J; junction bases unmatched: 9. The CDR3 DNA follows: TGTGCCAGCACTTATGAGGGGGCACAGAACACTGAAGCTTTCTTT. Translation gives CASTYEGAQNTEAFF.

This rearrangement joins TRBV2 to TRBJ2-5; D is ambiguous. Germline-derived CDR1 and CDR2 are SNHLY and FYNNEI. This CDR3 region has 14 residues. V lost 4 bases and J lost 4, with 13 bases in between. The CDR3 DNA reads as TGTGCCAGCAGTGGTCCTGCCCCCGTAGAGACCCAGTACTTC. Encoded protein: CASSGPAPVETQYF.